The clone carrying this T cell receptor (beta chain) was seen at least ten times. Its antigen is undetermined. The data derive from a study of CD8 T cells in ankylosing spondylitis. Study observations and caveats: Ankylosing spondylitis blood appeared to be characterized by a TCR beta motif of several highly homologous variants.

One entry per CDR3 protein, called by TCRdb with MiXCR from the 5' RACE reads. Of around 300,000 distinct CDR3 sequences detected, around a tenth appear once; the ten largest clones hold around 8.4%. The V gene's germline CDR1 is SGHRS and CDR2 YFSETQ. CDR3 size: 15 residues. The J segment lost 4 bases and the V segment lost 0 bases, leaving 2 bases of the junction unmatched. The sample taken for sequencing was blood, either unsorted or a sorted T cell fraction (not recorded which). The chain links TRBV5-1 to TRBJ2-1; TRBD1 matches 9 bases. This sequence originates from a female donor with ankylosing spondylitis or in good health (not recorded which). CDR3 nucleotides: TGCGCCAGCAGCTTGGGGGACAGGGAATACAATGAGCAGTTCTTC. Translating gives CASSLGDREYNEQFF.